The present T cell receptor (beta chain) was sequenced within a study of lymphopenia after photon versus proton radiotherapy. The method was immunoSEQ multiplex PCR; TCRdb's version includes in-frame clones alone and lacks a portion of them. The sample has about 61,000 clones; about 86% are singletons. The CDR3 consists of 17 residues. V was cut by 0 bases and J by 3 bases, with 17 bases left in between. CDR1 MGHRA and CDR2 YSYEKL come from the germline V gene. The receptor's source is a man between 40 and 49 years old with gastric cancer. The chain employs TRBV4-1 and TRBJ1-2, with D tentatively TRBD1 (5 bases). The sample was peripheral blood, taken from a patient treated with photon-based radiotherapy. CDR3: CASSQDPSAGSYYGYTF. The CDR3 DNA sequence: TGCGCCAGCAGCCAAGATCCCTCCGCAGGGTCGTACTATGGCTACACCTTC.